This entry concerns a single T cell receptor beta chain. Its matching antigen is unknown. From the RT-PCR reads, TCRdb called clonotypes with MiXCR, one entry per CDR3 protein. The data contain more than 600,000 distinct CDR3 sequences, 15% to 20% of them singletons. CDR3 length: 14 residues. Germline V gives CDR1 DFQATT, CDR2 SNEGSKA (reference sequence). V dropped 3 bases and J dropped 3 bases, with 15 bases sitting between them. These data belong to a study of response to subunit inactivated influenza vaccine. Study-wide results and limits: Authors suggested each seasonal flu vaccination may recruit only limited numbers of new T cells.

Sequenced material: PBMCs from blood, taken 5 days after vaccination. The chain carries TRBV20-1 and TRBJ2-7, with D possibly being TRBD1 (6 bases). The origin of this receptor is a man aged 50-59 years who received an inactivated influenza vaccine. The CDR3 loop reads CSASPRGVGYEQYF. CDR3 DNA: TGCAGTGCTAGTCCCAGGGGTGTGGGCTACGAGCAGTACTTC.